Presented here are 8 T cell receptor beta chains from one specimen sequenced in a study of Graves' ophthalmopathy and Graves' hyperthyroidism. Amplifying from RNA transcripts, the study obtained TCR beta CDR3 regions. Amplification began with first-round RT-PCR using HTBI primers, then second-round multiplex PCR was performed. TCRdb passed the multiplex PCR reads through MiXCR, listing each CDR3 protein once. The sample gives 240,000 or so distinct CDR3 sequences, about 47% of which show up once; around 43% is in the top ten. The sequenced sample consisted of peripheral blood. These receptors came from an adult man with Graves' ophthalmopathy.

V usage is TRBV9 and J usage is TRBJ1-3; D gene ambiguous. V was shortened by 5 bases and J by 0 bases, with 12 bases between the two germline ends. This CDR3 contains 15 residues. Germline V lookup: CDR1 SGDLS, CDR2 YYNGEE. CDR3 loop: CASRPRTLSGNTIYF. CDR3 in DNA: TGTGCCAGCAGACCTCGGACGCTCTCTGGAAACACCATATATTTT.

The chain couples TRBV5-1 to TRBJ2-7; TRBD1 agrees at 9 bases. The V and J ends lost 4 bases and 5 bases, in that order; junction bases with no gene match: 7. Germline V lookup: CDR1 SGHRS, CDR2 YFSETQ. This CDR3 has 14 amino acids. CDR3: CASSPQGARDEQYF. The DNA for the CDR3 is TGCGCCAGCAGCCCACAGGGGGCTCGGGACGAGCAGTACTTC.

This clonotype was detected only a few times. The genes are TRBV29-1 and TRBJ2-2; no clear D. Trimming took 1 base from V and 5 from J, leaving 8 bases between them. The germline CDR1 and CDR2 sequences are SQVTM and ANQGSEA. There are 13 residues in the CDR3. The CDR3 DNA is TGCAGCGTTGAAGGGGCAGCAACCGGGGAGCTGTTTTTT. Amino acids: CSVEGAATGELFF.

This clonotype was counted only a few times. The rearrangement links TRBV2 to TRBJ1-4, with a possible D match to TRBD1 (5 bases). The CDR3 loop spans 15 amino acids. Germline-derived CDR1 and CDR2 are SNHLY and FYNNEI. Trimming shortened V by 8 bases and J by 3 bases, and 16 bases separated the two germline ends. In DNA, the CDR3 is TGTGCCAGCGAAGATATGACAGATTCTAATGAAAAACTGTTTTTT. The encoded protein is CASEDMTDSNEKLFF.

The chain is built from TRBV6-5 and TRBJ1-5; no firm D call. The V gene's germline CDR1 is MNHEY and CDR2 SVGAGI. V was clipped by 4 bases and J by 9 bases, with 16 bases between them. This CDR3 spans 14 amino acids. Written as DNA, the CDR3 is TGTGCCAGCAGTTTCTCGGACCGCCGCGGGCCCCAGCATTTT. This encodes CASSFSDRRGPQHF.

CDR3 sequence: CASSIGFSLSTDTQYF. In DNA, the CDR3 is TGTGCCAGTAGTATAGGGTTTTCTCTCAGCACAGATACGCAGTATTTT. The chain couples TRBV19 to TRBJ2-3; D ambiguous. Trimming shortened V by 1 base and J by 0 bases, and 11 bases separated the two germline ends. Germline V gene data show CDR1 as LNHDA and CDR2 as SQIVND (reference sequence). CDR3 size: 16 residues.

The gene calls are TRBV7-9 and TRBJ1-1, with D perhaps matching TRBD1 (5 bases). V dropped 1 base and J dropped 3 bases, with 15 bases sitting between them. Looked up from germline, CDR1 is SEHNR and CDR2 is FQNEAQ (reference sequence). The CDR3 sequence is 16 residues long. The CDR3: CASSLDPTTVHTEAFF. CDR3 sequence (DNA): TGTGCCAGCAGCTTAGACCCTACGACAGTGCACACTGAAGCTTTCTTT.

This chain uses TRBV9 with TRBJ1-2; D may be TRBD1 (6 bases). The V gene lost 4 bases and the J gene lost 8 bases, with 15 bases spanning the gap. The CDR3 length is 13 residues. CDR1 is SGDLS, CDR2 YYNGEE, per germline. The CDR3 loop is CASSQGFGQGYTF. Written as DNA, the CDR3 is TGTGCCAGCAGCCAAGGGTTTGGACAGGGCTACACCTTC.